This is a list of T cell receptor beta chains from one sample in a study of T cell responses to AZD1222 COVID-19 vaccine. The assay was immunoSEQ multiplex PCR, and TCRdb's table has in-frame clones only and misses some. The sample holds roughly 100,000 clones, 70% to 90% seen once. Sample: peripheral blood, taken on day 0 of AZD1222 vaccination. The receptors here all came from an adult in good health. CDR3s leave out the opening cysteine and the closing phenylalanine or tryptophan. Fields, in order: CDR3 protein, clone size, V gene. Not every row has a clone size; where given, it reads once, few, many or a size class.

CDR3: ASSLGTPNEQF
size: NA
V: TRBV5-1

CDR3: ASSLGAGARSTEAF
size: NA
V: TRBV7-8

CDR3: ASSQAAGEDTEAF
size: NA
V: TRBV4-1

CDR3: ASSLDLTGAPYEQY
size: NA
V: TRBV27

CDR3: SAWNTEAF
size: NA
V: TRBV20-1

CDR3: ASSPPRGRGTKNIQY
size: NA
V: TRBV7-8

CDR3: ASSGDFSYEQY
size: NA
V: TRBV7-9

CDR3: ASSLDSGTGGINYGYT
size: NA
V: TRBV5-8

CDR3: ASSHHYYSNQPQH
size: NA
V: TRBV3-1/TRBV3-2

CDR3: AWQPMNPGELF
size: once
V: TRBV30

CDR3: ASSQDLRANYGYT
size: NA
V: TRBV4-2

CDR3: ASVREGGGNQPQH
size: NA
V: TRBV7-2

CDR3: ASSREGVGHYGYT
size: NA
V: TRBV5-1

CDR3: ASSQERETQY
size: NA
V: TRBV3-1/TRBV3-2

CDR3: SVEDIMNTEAF
size: NA
V: TRBV29-1

CDR3: ASSLDPTGTGGNTIY
size: NA
V: TRBV5-5

CDR3: ASSLAGGTVSTEAF
size: once
V: TRBV7-8

CDR3: ASSRDSVHTEPYEQY
size: NA
V: TRBV27

CDR3: ASSPVAGVAYNEQF
size: NA
V: TRBV7-3

CDR3: ASSLEGTGGEKLF
size: NA
V: TRBV5-1

CDR3: SASSVSNIQY
size: NA
V: TRBV20-1

CDR3: ASSPSQALRDEAF
size: NA
V: TRBV7-2

CDR3: ASSPTGGSTDTQY
size: few
V: TRBV5-6

CDR3: ASCSVGGGSYNEQF
size: NA
V: TRBV5-1

CDR3: ASRRDSEAF
size: once
V: TRBV19

CDR3: ASSFQGGRTEAF
size: NA
V: TRBV11-2

CDR3: ASSSGWGSRMNTEAF
size: NA
V: TRBV5-6

CDR3: ASSLLGGSEAF
size: once
V: TRBV11-3

CDR3: ASRPTGTSGGRGF
size: NA
V: TRBV6-5

CDR3: ASISGMNTEAF
size: once
V: TRBV19

CDR3: ASSLVTYNYGYT
size: NA
V: TRBV5-6

CDR3: ASSAGTWEKLF
size: NA
V: TRBV2

CDR3: ASIPQTGWGYGYT
size: NA
V: TRBV19

CDR3: ASSPGQGAPGYT
size: NA
V: TRBV18

CDR3: ASSGASGETQY
size: NA
V: TRBV2

CDR3: ASSFSVFYEQY
size: NA
V: TRBV7-9

CDR3: ASSPWDTNQPQH
size: few
V: TRBV4-1

CDR3: ASSLALGITYNEQF
size: NA
V: TRBV11-2

CDR3: ASSGTSGGGGELF
size: NA
V: TRBV2

CDR3: ASSQPQTRGTDEQY
size: NA
V: TRBV23-1

CDR3: ASGAAGQTSAYT
size: NA
V: TRBV12-5